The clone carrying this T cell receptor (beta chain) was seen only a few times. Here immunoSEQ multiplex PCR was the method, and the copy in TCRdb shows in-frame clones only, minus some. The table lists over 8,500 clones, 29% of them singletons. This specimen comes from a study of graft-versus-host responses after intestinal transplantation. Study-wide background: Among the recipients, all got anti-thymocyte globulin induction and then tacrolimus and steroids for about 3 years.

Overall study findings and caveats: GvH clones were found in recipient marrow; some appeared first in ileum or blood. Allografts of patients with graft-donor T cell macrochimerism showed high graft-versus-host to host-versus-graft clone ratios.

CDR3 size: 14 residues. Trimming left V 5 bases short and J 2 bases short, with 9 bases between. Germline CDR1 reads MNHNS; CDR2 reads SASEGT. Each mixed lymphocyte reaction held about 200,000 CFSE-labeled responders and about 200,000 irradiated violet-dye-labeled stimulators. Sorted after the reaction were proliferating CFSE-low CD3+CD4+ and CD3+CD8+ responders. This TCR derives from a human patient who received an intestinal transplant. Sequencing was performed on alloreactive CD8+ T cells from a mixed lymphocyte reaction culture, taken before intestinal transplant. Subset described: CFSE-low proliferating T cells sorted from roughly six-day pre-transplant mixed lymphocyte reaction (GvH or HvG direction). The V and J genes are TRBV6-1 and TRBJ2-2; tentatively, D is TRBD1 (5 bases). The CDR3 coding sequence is TGTGCCAGCAGTTGGGGCGGAAACACCGGGGAGCTGTTTTTT. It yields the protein CASSWGGNTGELFF.